This T cell receptor beta chain is from a study of T cells in Graves' hyperthyroidism and ophthalmopathy. Amplification of TCR beta CDR3 regions used RNA as the template. Initially, a first-round RT-PCR of the TCR CDR3 employed the HTBI primer set. TCRdb passed the multiplex PCR reads through MiXCR, listing each CDR3 protein once. The sample lists more than 350,000 distinct CDR3 sequences, 14% to 15% occurring once. PBMCs were derived from around 10 ml fresh peripheral blood. Findings of the study overall: Ophthalmopathy stood apart from stable hyperthyroidism in a 13 V-J model. In the blood, most expanded thyroid clonotypes above 0.001 appeared as well.

On this clonotype: Its target is unknown.

Germline V gene data show CDR1 as SGHTS and CDR2 as YDEGEE. V lost 0 bases and J lost 6, with 10 bases in between. This CDR3 contains 14 residues. Sequencing used blood. This chain links TRBV5-8 with TRBJ1-5, with D possibly TRBD1 on 6 matching bases. This clonotype was sampled from a woman aged 25 to 39 with Graves' hyperthyroidism. The CDR3 here is CASSLERGGQPQHF. The CDR3 DNA reads TGTGCCAGCAGCTTGGAGAGGGGGGGTCAGCCCCAGCATTTT.